The following is a T cell receptor beta chain sequence with its context. Its antigen is undetermined. This sample stems from a study of CD8+CD57+ T cells in acquired aplastic anemia. At the level of the study: When averaged, DNA from sorted CD4+ and CD8+ cells came to about 2.9 ug.

General observations from the study: Patients and controls turned out to have approximately 29 CD8+ CDR3 sequences in common. The study found no significant CD8+ Simpson's diversity difference between patients and controls.

This CDR3 has 19 amino acids. Germline V gene sequence: CDR1 LGHNA, CDR2 YNFKEQ. V lost 4 bases and J lost 0; bases outside the gene matches: 15. The use of genomic DNA as template underpinned the TCR beta VDJ and CDR3 profiling. TCRdb reprocessed the reads with MiXCR, giving one entry per CDR3 protein. The table includes some 180,000 distinct CDR3 sequences, 48% detected once. Only patients with CD8+CD57+ cell expansion on flow cytometry were chosen for sequencing. Among the patients, none had received any therapy at the time of blood sampling. What was sequenced was sorted CD4+, CD8+, or CD8+CD57+ T cells (not recorded which) from PBMCs. The TCR originated in a human donor with aplastic anemia. This chain links TRBV4-2 with TRBJ2-1, with 7 bases aligning to TRBD1. CDR3 sequence reads: CASSPPPTGQLSSYNEQFF. The CDR3 nucleotides are TGTGCCAGCAGCCCACCACCGACAGGGCAATTAAGCTCCTACAATGAGCAGTTCTTC.